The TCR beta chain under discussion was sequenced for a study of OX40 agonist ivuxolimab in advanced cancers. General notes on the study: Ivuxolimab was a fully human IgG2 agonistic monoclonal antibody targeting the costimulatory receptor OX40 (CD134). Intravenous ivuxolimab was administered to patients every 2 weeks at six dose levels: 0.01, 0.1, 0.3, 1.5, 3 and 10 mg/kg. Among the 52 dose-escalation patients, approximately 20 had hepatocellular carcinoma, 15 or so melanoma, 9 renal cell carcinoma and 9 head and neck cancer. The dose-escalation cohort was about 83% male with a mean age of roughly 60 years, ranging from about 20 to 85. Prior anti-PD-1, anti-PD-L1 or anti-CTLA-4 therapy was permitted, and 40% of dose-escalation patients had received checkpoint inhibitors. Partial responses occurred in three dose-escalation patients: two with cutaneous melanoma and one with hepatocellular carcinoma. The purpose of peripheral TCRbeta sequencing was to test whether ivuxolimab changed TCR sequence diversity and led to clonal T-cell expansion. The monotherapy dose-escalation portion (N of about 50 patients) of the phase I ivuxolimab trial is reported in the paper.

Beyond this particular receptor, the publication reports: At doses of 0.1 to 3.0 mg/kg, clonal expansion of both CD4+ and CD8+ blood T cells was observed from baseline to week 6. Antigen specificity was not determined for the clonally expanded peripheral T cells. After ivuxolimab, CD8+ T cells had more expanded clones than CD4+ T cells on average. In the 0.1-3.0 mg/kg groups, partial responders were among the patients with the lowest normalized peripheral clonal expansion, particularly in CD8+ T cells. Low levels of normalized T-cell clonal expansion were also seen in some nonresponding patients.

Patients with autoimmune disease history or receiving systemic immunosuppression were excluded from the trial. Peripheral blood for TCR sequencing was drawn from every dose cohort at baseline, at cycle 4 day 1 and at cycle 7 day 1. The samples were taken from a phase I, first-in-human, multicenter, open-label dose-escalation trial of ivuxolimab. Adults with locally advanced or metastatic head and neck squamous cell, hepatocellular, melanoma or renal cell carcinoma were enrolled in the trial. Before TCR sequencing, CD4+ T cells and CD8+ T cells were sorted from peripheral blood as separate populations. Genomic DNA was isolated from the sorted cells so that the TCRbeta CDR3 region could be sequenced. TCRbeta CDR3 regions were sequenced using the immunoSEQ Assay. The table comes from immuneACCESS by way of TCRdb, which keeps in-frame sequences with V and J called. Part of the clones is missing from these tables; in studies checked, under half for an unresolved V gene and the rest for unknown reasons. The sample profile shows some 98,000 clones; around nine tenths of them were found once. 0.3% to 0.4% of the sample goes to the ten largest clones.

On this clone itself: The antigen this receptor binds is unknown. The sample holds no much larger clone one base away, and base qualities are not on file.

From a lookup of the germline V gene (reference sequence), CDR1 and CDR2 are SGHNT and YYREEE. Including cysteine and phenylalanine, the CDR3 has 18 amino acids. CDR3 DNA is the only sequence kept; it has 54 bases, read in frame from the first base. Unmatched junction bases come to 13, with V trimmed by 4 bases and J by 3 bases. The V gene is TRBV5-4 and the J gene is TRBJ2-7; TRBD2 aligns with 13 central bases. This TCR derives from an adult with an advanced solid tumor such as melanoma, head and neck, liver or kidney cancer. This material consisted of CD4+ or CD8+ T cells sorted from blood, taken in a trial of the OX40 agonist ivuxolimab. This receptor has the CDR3 CASSLGTTGLAGIYEQYF. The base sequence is TGTGCCAGCAGCCTGGGGACAACGGGACTAGCGGGAATCTACGAGCAGTACTTC.